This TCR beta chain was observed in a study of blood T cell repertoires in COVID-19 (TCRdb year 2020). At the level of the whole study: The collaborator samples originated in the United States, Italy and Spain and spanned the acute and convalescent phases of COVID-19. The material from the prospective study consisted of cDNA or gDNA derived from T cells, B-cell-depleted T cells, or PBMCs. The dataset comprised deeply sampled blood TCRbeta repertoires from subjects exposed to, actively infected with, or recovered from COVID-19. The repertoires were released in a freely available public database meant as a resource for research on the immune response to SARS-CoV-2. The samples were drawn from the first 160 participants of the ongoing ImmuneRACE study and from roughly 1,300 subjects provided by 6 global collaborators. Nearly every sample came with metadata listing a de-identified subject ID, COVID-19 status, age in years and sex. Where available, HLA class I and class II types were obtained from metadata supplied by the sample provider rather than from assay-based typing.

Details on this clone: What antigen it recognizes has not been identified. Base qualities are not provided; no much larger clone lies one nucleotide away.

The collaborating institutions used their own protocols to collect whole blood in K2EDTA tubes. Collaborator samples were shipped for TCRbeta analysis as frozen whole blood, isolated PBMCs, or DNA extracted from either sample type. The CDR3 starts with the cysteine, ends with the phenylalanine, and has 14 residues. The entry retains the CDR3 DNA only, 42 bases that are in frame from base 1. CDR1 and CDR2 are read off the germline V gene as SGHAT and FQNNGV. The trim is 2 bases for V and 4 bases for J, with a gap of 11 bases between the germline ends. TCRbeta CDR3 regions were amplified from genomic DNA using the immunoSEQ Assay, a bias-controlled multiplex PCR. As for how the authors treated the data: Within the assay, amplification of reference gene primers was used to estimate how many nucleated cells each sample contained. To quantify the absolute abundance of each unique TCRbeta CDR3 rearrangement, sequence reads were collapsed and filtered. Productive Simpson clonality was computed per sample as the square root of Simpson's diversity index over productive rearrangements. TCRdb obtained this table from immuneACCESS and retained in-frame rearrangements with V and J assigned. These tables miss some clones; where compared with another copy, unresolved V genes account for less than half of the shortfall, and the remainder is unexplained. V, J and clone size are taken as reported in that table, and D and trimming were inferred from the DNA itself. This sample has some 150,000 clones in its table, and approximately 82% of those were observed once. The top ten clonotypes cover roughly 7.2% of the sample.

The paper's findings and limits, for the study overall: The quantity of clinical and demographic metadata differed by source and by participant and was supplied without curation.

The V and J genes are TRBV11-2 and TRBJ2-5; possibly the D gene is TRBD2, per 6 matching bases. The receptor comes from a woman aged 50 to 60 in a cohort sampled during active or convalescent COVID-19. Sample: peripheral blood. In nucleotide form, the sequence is TGTGCCAGCAGCTTATCGGGGGTCCCAGAGACCCAGTACTTC. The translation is CASSLSGVPETQYF.